Here is one T cell receptor (beta chain) with its context. These data originate in a study of blood T cell repertoires in COVID-19. Study summary: Collection of acute and convalescent COVID-19 samples took place in the United States, Italy and Spain. T cells, B-cell-depleted T cells, or PBMCs provided the cDNA or gDNA that served as material.

Study processing details: Estimation of nucleated cell counts was performed using reference gene primer amplification. The assay was immunoSEQ multiplex PCR, and TCRdb's table has in-frame clones only and misses some. That table furnishes V, J and clone size, whereas the DNA furnished D and trimming. The sample records 200,000 to 300,000 clones, about four fifths being singletons. V lost 0 bases, J lost 9 bases, and 9 bases lay in between. CDR3 size: 13 residues. The germline V gene encodes CDR1 KGHSH and CDR2 LQKENI. The sequence derives from a woman aged 18-29 years with acute or convalescent COVID-19. The J gene is TRBJ2-1, the V gene TRBV18, with D possibly being TRBD1 (7 bases). Sequencing used peripheral blood. The CDR3 reads CASSPPEGAEQFF. CDR3 sequence (DNA): TGTGCCAGCTCACCACCGGAGGGGGCTGAGCAGTTCTTC.